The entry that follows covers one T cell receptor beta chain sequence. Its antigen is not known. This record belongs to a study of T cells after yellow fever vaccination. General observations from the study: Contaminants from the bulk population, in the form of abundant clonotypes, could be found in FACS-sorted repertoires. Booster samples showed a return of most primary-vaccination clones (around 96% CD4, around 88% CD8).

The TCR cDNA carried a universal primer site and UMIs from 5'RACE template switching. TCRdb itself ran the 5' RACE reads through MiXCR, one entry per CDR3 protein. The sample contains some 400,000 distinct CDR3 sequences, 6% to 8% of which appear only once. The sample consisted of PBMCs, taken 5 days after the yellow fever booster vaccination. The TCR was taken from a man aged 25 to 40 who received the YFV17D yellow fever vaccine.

This CDR3 is CSAGLDDIQYF. CDR3 DNA sequence: TGCAGCGCGGGACTTGATGACATTCAGTACTTC. The genes are TRBV29-1 and TRBJ2-4; tentatively, D is TRBD2 (6 bases). V lost 7 bases, J lost 8 bases, and 12 bases lay in between. The CDR3 has 11 amino acids. CDR1 is SQVTM, CDR2 ANQGSEA, per germline.